This T cell receptor beta chain was sequenced for a study of post-analysis software for immune sequencing data. Across the whole study: In terms of disease course, relapsing-remitting, secondary progressive and progressive-relapsing multiple sclerosis were included. Broader study findings: In patients, TRBV5-6, TRBV5-1 and TRBV20-1 belonged to roughly five TRBV segments found more frequently than in controls. By F measure, samples from a shared preparation batch strongly co-clustered. Normalized Chao1 diversity in multiple sclerosis patients fell significantly below that of controls.

The germline gives CDR1 DFQATT, CDR2 SNEGSKA (reference sequence). Trimming cost V 3 bases and J 1 base; bases outside gene matches: 6. This CDR3 is built from 15 residues. This clonotype appeared a single time. Its antigen is not known. The library was made from cDNA and included unique molecular identifiers. Around 500,000 cDNA molecules were obtained per 1 to 10 million input T cells. TCRdb passed the PCR reads through MiXCR, listing each CDR3 protein once. The data show around 400,000 distinct CDR3 sequences, more than 30% seen once. The source of this sequence is a girl aged 2-10 years with multiple sclerosis. Sequenced sample: blood. The chain has TRBV20-1 and TRBJ1-3; 7 bases agree with TRBD1. The CDR3 loop reads CSARIDRASGNTIYF. Written as DNA, the CDR3 is TGCAGTGCTAGGATAGACAGGGCGTCTGGAAACACCATATATTTT.